This T cell receptor beta chain was captured in a study of blood T cell repertoires in COVID-19. Enrolled through a virtual design, the participants were between roughly 18 and 90 years of age and came from roughly 22 US areas. Cohorts were determined from participant-reported clinical history. Contact with a PCR-confirmed or clinician-diagnosed COVID-19 case occurred within 2 weeks of entry. CDR3 length equals 16 residues. CDR1 LGHNA and CDR2 YNFKEQ come from the germline V gene. Between the trimmed V and J ends, which lost 1 base and 6 bases, there was a span of 13 bases. Profiled with immunoSEQ multiplex PCR; TCRdb holds only in-frame clones, not every one. The sample lists roughly 150,000 clones; approximately 88% were seen once.

This receptor was identified in a man aged 65 to 85 who had been exposed to COVID-19. This chain uses TRBV4-2 with TRBJ1-6; tentative D call: TRBD1 (6 bases). Specimen: PBMCs or T cells enriched from blood (not recorded which). The CDR3 here is CASSQGIDRPNSPLHF. The CDR3 nucleotides read TGTGCCAGCAGCCAAGGAATCGACAGGCCTAATTCACCCCTCCACTTT.